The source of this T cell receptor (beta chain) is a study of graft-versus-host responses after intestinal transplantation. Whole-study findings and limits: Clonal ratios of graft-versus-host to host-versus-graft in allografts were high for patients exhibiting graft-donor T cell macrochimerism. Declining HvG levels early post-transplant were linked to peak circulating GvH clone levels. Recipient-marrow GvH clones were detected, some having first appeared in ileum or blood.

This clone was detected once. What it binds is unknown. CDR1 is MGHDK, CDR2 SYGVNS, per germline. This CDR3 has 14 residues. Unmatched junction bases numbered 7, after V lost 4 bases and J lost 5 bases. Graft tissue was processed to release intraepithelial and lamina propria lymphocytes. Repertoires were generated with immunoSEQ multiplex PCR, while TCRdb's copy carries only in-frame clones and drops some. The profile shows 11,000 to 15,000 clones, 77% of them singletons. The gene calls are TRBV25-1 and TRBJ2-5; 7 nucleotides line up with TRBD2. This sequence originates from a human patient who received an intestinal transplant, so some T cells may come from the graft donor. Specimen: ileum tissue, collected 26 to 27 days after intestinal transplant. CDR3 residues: CASSGSLGGETQYF. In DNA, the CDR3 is TGTGCCAGCAGTGGGTCGTTGGGGGGGGAGACCCAGTACTTC.